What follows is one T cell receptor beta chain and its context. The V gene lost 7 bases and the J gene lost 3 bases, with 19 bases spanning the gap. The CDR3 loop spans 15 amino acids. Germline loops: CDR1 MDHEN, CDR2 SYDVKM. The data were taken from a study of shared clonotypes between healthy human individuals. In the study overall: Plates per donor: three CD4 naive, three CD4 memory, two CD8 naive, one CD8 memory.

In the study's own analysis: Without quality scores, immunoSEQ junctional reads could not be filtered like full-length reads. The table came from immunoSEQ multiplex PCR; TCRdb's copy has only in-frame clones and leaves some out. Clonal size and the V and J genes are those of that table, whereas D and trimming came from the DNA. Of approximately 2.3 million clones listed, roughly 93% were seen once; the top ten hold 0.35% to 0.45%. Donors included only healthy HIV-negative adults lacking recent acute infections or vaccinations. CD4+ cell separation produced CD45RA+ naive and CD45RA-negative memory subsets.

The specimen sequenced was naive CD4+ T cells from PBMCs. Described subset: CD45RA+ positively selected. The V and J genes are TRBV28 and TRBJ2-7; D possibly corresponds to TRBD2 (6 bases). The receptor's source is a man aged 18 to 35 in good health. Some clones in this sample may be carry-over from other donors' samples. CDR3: CASMNGSPVGYEQYF. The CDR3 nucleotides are TGTGCCAGCATGAACGGGAGCCCCGTAGGCTACGAGCAGTACTTC.